The rows below give T cell receptor beta chains drawn from one sample of a study of radiotherapy plus CTLA-4 blockade in lung cancer. Clones were sequenced by immunoSEQ multiplex PCR, and TCRdb holds only the in-frame ones, with some missing. The sample has 40,000 to 50,000 clones, approximately 78% seen once; the top ten hold 2.5% to 3.5%. This sample comprised peripheral blood, obtained from a patient treated with radiotherapy plus ipilimumab. The receptor set was obtained from a human donor with non-small cell lung cancer who had stable disease on radiotherapy plus ipilimumab. Both conserved end residues are part of each CDR3. D genes are given only for firm matches.

J gene	V gene	D gene	CDR3 protein	CDR3 DNA
TRBJ1-5	TRBV27	.	CASSFYQNQPQHF	TGTGCCAGCAGTTTTTACCAGAATCAGCCCCAGCATTTT
TRBJ2-3	TRBV2	TRBD2	CASSALAGGADTQYF	TGTGCCAGCAGTGCCTTAGCGGGAGGCGCAGATACGCAGTATTTT
TRBJ1-1	TRBV15	.	CATGRVERAPNTEAFF	TGTGCCACCGGCAGAGTGGAGAGGGCCCCGAACACTGAAGCTTTCTTT
TRBJ2-5	TRBV2	.	CASRKQESPKETQYF	TGTGCCAGCAGGAAACAGGAATCCCCAAAGGAGACCCAGTACTTC
TRBJ2-5	TRBV10-3	TRBD2	CAISERGVGEETQYF	TGTGCCATCAGTGAACGGGGGGTGGGTGAGGAGACCCAGTACTTC
TRBJ2-3	TRBV30	.	CAWSVFPGADTQYF	TGTGCCTGGAGTGTGTTCCCGGGTGCAGATACGCAGTATTTT
TRBJ1-1	TRBV7-9	.	CASSLYPDTEAFF	TGTGCCAGCAGCTTATATCCGGACACTGAAGCTTTCTTT
TRBJ2-3	TRBV7-2	.	CASSLRWREALTSDTQYF	TGTGCCAGCAGCTTGAGGTGGAGGGAGGCACTAACCTCAGATACGCAGTATTTT
TRBJ2-1	TRBV4-3	TRBD2	CASSQDPASGGWDEQFF	TGCGCCAGCAGCCAAGATCCCGCTAGCGGGGGGTGGGATGAGCAGTTCTTC
TRBJ2-2	TRBV4-1	TRBD1	CASSPRGQGSTGELFF	TGCGCCAGCAGCCCTAGAGGACAGGGTAGCACCGGGGAGCTGTTTTTT
TRBJ2-5	TRBV5-1	.	CASSLTGPSGETQYF	TGCGCCAGCAGCTTAACAGGGCCCTCGGGGGAGACCCAGTACTTC
TRBJ2-2	TRBV19	TRBD1	CASMDRANTGELFF	TGTGCCAGCATGGACAGGGCGAACACCGGGGAGCTGTTTTTT
TRBJ2-7	TRBV28	.	CASSFSFVSAGTLSYEQYF	TGTGCCAGCAGTTTTAGTTTCGTCTCAGCCGGGACACTCTCCTACGAGCAGTACTTC
TRBJ2-1	TRBV27	TRBD2	CASSLLLGGTSSYNEQFF	TGTGCCAGCAGTTTACTTCTGGGCGGGACTAGCAGCTACAATGAGCAGTTCTTC
TRBJ2-7	TRBV5-1	TRBD1	CASSLAPGQGHEQYF	TGCGCCAGCAGCTTGGCCCCGGGACAGGGCCACGAGCAGTACTTC
TRBJ1-1	TRBV7-2	.	CASSRGQGTEAFF	TGTGCCAGCAGCCGAGGTCAGGGGACTGAAGCTTTCTTT
TRBJ2-1	TRBV6-4	TRBD2	CASSVAGEGGTEQFF	TGTGCCAGCAGCGTAGCGGGAGAGGGAGGTACTGAGCAGTTCTTC